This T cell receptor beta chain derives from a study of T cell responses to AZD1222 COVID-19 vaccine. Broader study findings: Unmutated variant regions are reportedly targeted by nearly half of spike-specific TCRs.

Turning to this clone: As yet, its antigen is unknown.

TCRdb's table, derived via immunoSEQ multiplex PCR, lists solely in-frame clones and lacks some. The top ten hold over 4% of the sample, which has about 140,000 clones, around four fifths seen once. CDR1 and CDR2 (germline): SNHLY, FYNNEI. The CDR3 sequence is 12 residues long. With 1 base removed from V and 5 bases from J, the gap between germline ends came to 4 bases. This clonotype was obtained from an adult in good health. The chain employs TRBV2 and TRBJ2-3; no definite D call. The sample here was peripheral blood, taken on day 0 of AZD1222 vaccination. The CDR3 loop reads CASSEEGDTQYF. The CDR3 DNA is TGTGCCAGCAGTGAAGAAGGAGATACGCAGTATTTT.